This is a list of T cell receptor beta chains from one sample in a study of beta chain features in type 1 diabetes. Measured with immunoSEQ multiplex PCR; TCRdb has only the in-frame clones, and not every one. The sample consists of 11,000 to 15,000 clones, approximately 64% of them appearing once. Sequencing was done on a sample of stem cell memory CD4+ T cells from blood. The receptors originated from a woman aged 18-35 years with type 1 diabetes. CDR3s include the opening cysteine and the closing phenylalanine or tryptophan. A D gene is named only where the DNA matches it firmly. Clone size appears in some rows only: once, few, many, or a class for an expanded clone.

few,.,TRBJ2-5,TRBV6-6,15,CASSFSPQGQETQYF,TGTGCCAGCAGTTTCTCTCCGCAGGGCCAAGAGACCCAGTACTTC
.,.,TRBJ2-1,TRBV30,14,CAWKGAGSYNEQFF,TGTGCCTGGAAGGGAGCGGGCTCCTACAATGAGCAGTTCTTC
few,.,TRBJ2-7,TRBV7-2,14,CASSRRTVVYEQYF,TGTGCCAGCAGCCGGAGGACAGTCGTCTACGAGCAGTACTTC
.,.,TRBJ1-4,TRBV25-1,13,CASSPMAYEKLFF,TGTGCCAGCAGCCCGATGGCCTATGAAAAACTGTTTTTT
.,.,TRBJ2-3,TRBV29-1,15,CSVSGPAQSTDTQYF,TGCAGCGTTTCCGGTCCAGCGCAGAGCACAGATACGCAGTATTTT
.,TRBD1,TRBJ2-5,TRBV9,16,CASSPSSRGLGETQYF,TGTGCCAGCAGCCCGAGCTCCAGGGGGCTGGGGGAGACCCAGTACTTC
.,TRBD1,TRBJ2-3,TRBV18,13,CASSPGTADTQYF,TGTGCCAGCTCACCGGGGACAGCAGATACGCAGTATTTT
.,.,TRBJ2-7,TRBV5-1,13,CASSLEHSYEQYF,TGCGCCAGCAGCCTGGAACACTCCTACGAGCAGTACTTC
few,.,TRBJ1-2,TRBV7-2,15,CASRSRQATPRGYTF,TGTGCCAGCAGATCAAGACAGGCTACCCCTAGGGGCTACACCTTC
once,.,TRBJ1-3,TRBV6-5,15,CASSYSPGERNTIYF,TGTGCCAGCAGTTACTCACCCGGAGAGAGAAACACCATATATTTT
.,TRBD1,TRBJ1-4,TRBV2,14,CASTIQGAGEKLFF,TGTGCCAGCACCATACAGGGGGCCGGGGAAAAACTGTTTTTT
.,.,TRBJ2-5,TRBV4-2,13,CASSQEQRETQYF,TGTGCCAGCAGCCAAGAGCAGCGGGAGACCCAGTACTTC
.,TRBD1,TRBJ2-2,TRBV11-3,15,CASKRGQGDPGELFF,TGTGCCAGCAAACGGGGACAGGGGGATCCCGGGGAGCTGTTTTTT
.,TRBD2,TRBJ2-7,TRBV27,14,CASSLTSDSYEQYF,TGTGCCAGCAGTTTGACTAGCGACTCCTACGAGCAGTACTTC
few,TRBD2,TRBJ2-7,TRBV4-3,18,CASSHRTSGGQRSYEQYF,TGCGCCAGCAGCCATAGGACTAGCGGGGGGCAACGGTCCTACGAGCAGTACTTC
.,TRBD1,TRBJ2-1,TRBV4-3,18,CASSQFLGTGDLQNEQFF,TGCGCCAGCAGCCAATTCCTTGGGACAGGGGATCTCCAAAATGAGCAGTTCTTC
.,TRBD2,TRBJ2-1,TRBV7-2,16,CASSLIATSGEHEQFF,TGTGCCAGCAGCTTAATTGCGACTAGCGGGGAGCATGAGCAGTTCTTC
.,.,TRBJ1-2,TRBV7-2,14,CASSPHNTNYGYTF,TGTGCCAGCAGCCCCCATAACACGAACTATGGCTACACCTTC
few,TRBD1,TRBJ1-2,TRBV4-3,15,CASSQGPGQVYGYTF,TGCGCCAGCAGCCAAGGGCCTGGACAGGTCTATGGCTACACCTTC
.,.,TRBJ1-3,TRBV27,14,CASSSFRYGNTIYF,TGTGCCAGCAGTTCATTTCGGTATGGAAACACCATATATTTT
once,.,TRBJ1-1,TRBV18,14,CASSGQGRYTEAFF,TGTGCCAGCTCCGGGCAGGGGCGGTACACTGAAGCTTTCTTT